The entry below describes one TCR beta chain. The antigen is undetermined. The CDR3 is 12 amino acids. J gave up 6 bases and V 7 bases, and 8 bases lay outside the gene matches. Germline CDR1 and CDR2: SQVTM and ANQGSEA. This sample was included in a study of T cell responses to AZD1222 COVID-19 vaccine. The protocol was immunoSEQ multiplex PCR, while the TCRdb copy is restricted to in-frame clones and leaves out a portion. The sample yields around 99,000 clones, around 93% seen once. Study findings and constraints: At study baseline, merely roughly 6 AZD1222 recipients were seropositive.

The starting material was peripheral blood, obtained on day 0 of AZD1222 vaccination. The chain combines TRBV29-1 with TRBJ2-7; 8 bases agree with TRBD1. The sequence came from an adult in good health. CDR3 region: CSGGTGQVEQYF. The DNA of the CDR3 is TGCAGCGGGGGGACAGGACAGGTCGAGCAGTACTTC.